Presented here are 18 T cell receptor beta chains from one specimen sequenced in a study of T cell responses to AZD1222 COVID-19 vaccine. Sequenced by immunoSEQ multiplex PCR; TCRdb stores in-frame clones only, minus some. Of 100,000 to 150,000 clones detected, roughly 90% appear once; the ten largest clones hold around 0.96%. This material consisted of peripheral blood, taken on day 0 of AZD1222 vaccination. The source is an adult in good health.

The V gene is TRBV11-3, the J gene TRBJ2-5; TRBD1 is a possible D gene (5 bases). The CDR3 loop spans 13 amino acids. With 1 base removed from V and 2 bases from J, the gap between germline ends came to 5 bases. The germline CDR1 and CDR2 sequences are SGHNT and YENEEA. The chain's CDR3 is CASSLGQQETQYF. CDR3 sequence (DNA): TGTGCCAGCAGCTTAGGACAGCAAGAGACCCAGTACTTC.

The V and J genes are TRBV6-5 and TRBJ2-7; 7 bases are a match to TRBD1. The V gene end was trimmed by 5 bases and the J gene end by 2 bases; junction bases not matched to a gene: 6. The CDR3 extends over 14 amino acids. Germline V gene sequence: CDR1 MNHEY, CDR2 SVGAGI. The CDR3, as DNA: TGTGCCAGCAGTACACGGGACAGCGCCTACGAGCAGTACTTC. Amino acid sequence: CASSTRDSAYEQYF.

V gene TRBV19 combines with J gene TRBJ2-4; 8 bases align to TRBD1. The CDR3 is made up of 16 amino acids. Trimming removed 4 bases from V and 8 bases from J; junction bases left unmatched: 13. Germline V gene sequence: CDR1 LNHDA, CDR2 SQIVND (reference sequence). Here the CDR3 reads CASSKQARQGKDIQYF. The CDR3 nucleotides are TGTGCCAGTAGTAAACAGGCTCGACAGGGGAAGGACATTCAGTACTTC. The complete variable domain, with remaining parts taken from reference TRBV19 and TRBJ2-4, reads DGGITQSPKYLFRKEGQNVTLSCEQNLNHDAMYWYRQDPGQGLRLIYYSQIVNDFQKGDIAEGYSVSREKKESFPLTVTSAQKNPTAFYLCASSKQARQGKDIQYFGAGTRLSVL.

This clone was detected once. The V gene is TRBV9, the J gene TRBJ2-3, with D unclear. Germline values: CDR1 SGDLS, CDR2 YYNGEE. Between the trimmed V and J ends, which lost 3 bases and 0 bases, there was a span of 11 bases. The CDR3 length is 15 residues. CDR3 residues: CASSGTTSSTDTQYF. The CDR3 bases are TGTGCCAGCAGCGGAACAACATCTAGCACAGATACGCAGTATTTT.

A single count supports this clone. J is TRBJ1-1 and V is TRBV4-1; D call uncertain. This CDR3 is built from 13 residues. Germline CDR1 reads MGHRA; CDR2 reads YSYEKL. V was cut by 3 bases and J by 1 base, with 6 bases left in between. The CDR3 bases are TGCGCCAGCAGCCAGGAGCAGAACACTGAAGCTTTCTTT. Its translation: CASSQEQNTEAFF.

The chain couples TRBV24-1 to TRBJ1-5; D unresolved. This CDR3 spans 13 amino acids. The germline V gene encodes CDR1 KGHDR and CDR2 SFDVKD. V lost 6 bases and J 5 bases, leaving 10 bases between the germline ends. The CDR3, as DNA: TGTGCCACCAGTTCGAATAGGGATCAGCCCCAGCATTTT. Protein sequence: CATSSNRDQPQHF.

CDR3 protein: CASTLRGLAGADSSYNEQFF. Written as DNA, the CDR3 is TGTGCCAGCACCCTAAGGGGACTAGCGGGAGCGGATAGCTCCTACAATGAGCAGTTCTTC. V is TRBV7-9 and J is TRBJ2-1, with 14 bases matching TRBD2. Germline CDR1 reads SEHNR; CDR2 reads FQNEAQ (reference sequence). The CDR3 sequence is 20 residues long. V dropped 7 bases and J dropped 0; count of bases not matched to a gene: 14.

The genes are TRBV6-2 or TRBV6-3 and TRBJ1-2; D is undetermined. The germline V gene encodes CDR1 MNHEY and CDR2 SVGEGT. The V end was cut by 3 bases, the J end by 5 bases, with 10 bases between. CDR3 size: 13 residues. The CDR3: CASSYVLWYGYTF. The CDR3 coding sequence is TGTGCCAGCAGTTATGTGTTGTGGTATGGCTACACCTTC.

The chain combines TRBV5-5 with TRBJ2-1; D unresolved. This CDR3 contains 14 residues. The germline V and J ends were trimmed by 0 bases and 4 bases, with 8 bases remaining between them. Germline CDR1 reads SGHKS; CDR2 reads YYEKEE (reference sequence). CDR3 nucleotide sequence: TGTGCCAGCAGCTTGGCCGCAGAATACAATGAGCAGTTCTTC. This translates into CASSLAAEYNEQFF. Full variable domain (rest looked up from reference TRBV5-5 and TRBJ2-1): DAGVTQSPTHLIKTRGQQVTLRCSPISGHKSVSWYQQVLGQGPQFIFQYYEKEERGRGNFPDRFSARQFPNYSSELNVNALLLGDSALYLCASSLAAEYNEQFFGPGTRLTVL.

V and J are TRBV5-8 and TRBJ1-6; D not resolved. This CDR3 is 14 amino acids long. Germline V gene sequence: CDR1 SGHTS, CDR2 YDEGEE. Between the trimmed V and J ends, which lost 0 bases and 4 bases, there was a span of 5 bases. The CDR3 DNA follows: TGTGCCAGCAGCTTGGGGTCTTATAATTCACCCCTCCACTTT. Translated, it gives CASSLGSYNSPLHF.

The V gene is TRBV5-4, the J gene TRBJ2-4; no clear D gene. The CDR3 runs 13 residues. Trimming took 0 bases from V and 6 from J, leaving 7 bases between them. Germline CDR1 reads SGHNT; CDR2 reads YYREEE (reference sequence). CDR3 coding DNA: TGTGCCAGCAGCTTGGGGTCTTCAAACATTCAGTACTTC. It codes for CASSLGSSNIQYF.

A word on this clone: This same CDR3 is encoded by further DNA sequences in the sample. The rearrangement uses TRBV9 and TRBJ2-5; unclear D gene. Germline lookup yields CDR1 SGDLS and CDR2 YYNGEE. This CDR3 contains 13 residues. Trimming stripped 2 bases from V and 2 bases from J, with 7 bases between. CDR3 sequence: CASSVGRQETQYF. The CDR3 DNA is TGTGCCAGCAGCGTCGGCAGGCAAGAGACCCAGTACTTC. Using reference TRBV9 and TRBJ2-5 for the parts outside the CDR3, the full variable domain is DSGVTQTPKHLITATGQRVTLRCSPRSGDLSVYWYQQSLDQGLQFLIQYYNGEERAKGNILERFSAQQFPDLHSELNLSSLELGDSALYFCASSVGRQETQYFGPGTRLLVL.

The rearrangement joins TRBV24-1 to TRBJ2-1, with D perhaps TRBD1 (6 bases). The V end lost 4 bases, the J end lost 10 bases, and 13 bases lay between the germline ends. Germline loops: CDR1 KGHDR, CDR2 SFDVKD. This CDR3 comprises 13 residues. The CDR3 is CATSEADRGEQFF. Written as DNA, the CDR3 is TGTGCCACCAGTGAGGCGGACAGAGGGGAGCAGTTCTTC.

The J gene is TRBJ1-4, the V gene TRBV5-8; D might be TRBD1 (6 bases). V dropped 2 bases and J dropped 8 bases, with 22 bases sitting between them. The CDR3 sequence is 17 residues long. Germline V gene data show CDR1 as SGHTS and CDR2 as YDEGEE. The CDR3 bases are TGTGCCAGCAGCTTTATCCTACTAGACAGGATCGAGGAAAAACTGTTTTTT. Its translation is CASSFILLDRIEEKLFF.

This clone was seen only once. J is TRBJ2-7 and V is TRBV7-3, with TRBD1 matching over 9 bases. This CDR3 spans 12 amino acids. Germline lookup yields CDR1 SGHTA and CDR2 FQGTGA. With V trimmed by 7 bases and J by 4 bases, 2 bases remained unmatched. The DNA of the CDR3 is TGTGCCAGCAACAGGGGGCAGTACGAGCAGTACTTC. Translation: CASNRGQYEQYF.

The CDR3 nucleotides are TGTGCCAGCAGCCTGGCGGCCTCAGATACGCAGTATTTT. Translated: CASSLAASDTQYF. V is TRBV9 and J is TRBJ2-3; D is unresolved. Germline values: CDR1 SGDLS, CDR2 YYNGEE. The CDR3 consists of 13 residues. Trimming took 4 bases from V and 4 from J, leaving 10 bases between them. The variable domain in full, completed from reference TRBV9 and TRBJ2-3, reads DSGVTQTPKHLITATGQRVTLRCSPRSGDLSVYWYQQSLDQGLQFLIQYYNGEERAKGNILERFSAQQFPDLHSELNLSSLELGDSALYFCASSLAASDTQYFGPGTRLTVL.

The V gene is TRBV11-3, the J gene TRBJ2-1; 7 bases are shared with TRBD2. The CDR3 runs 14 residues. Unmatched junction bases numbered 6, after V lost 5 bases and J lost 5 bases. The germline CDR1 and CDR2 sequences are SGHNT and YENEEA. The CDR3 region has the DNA TGTGCCAGCAGCATAACCGGGACTAACAATGAGCAGTTCTTC. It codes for CASSITGTNNEQFF.

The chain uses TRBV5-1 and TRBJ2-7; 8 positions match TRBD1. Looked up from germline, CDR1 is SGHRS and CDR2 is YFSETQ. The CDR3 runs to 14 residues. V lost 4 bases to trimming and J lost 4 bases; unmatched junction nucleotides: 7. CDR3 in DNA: TGCGCCAGCAGCCTGACGGACAGGGCATACGAGCAGTACTTC. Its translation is CASSLTDRAYEQYF.